A single sample gave rise to the 32 T cell receptor beta chains below, sequenced in a study of blood T cell repertoires in COVID-19 (dated by TCRdb to about 2020). Library method: the immunoSEQ multiplex PCR assay. TCRdb took over this immuneACCESS table, retaining in-frame rearrangements with V and J assigned. Such tables are incomplete; in checked studies, under half of the missing clones stem from an unresolved V gene, and the remainder is unexplained. In this sample the table shows approximately 450,000 clones, about 90% of which occur a single time. The top ten constitute under 2.5% of the sample. The sequenced sample was PBMCs or T cells enriched from blood (not recorded which). These receptors all stem from a woman aged 18-29 years with acute COVID-19.

The genes are TRBV7-8 and TRBJ2-1, with 8 bases fitting TRBD1. CDR3 length equals 13 residues. Germline CDR1 and CDR2: SGHVS and FQNEAQ. Trimming at V came to 5 bases and at J to 7 bases, leaving 4 bases not matched to a gene. CDR3 sequence reads: CASSTDRDNEQFF. CDR3 nucleotides: TGTGCCAGCAGCACGGACAGGGATAATGAGCAGTTCTTC.

The genes are TRBV10-1 and TRBJ2-1; possible D gene TRBD2, 6 bases. Germline CDR1 WNHNN, CDR2 SYGVQD (reference sequence). This CDR3 spans 15 amino acids. The V and J ends lost 8 bases and 6 bases respectively, with 20 bases between them. CDR3 DNA: TGCGCCAGCGGTTCAATAGCGGAGGCTCCCAATGAGCAGTTCTTC. Translated, it gives CASGSIAEAPNEQFF.

The chain couples TRBV24-1 to TRBJ2-1; 10 bases agree with TRBD2. The CDR3 sequence is 16 residues long. Germline-derived CDR1 and CDR2 are KGHDR and SFDVKD. V trimming: 3 bases; J trimming: 4 bases; junction bases outside the gene matches: 5. The CDR3, as DNA: TGTGCCACCAGTGATCCCGGGACTAGCGCGTACAATGAGCAGTTCTTC. This gives the protein CATSDPGTSAYNEQFF.

The table lists this clone with a few counts. The chain is built from TRBV12-1 and TRBJ2-7; the D call in the table, TRBD2, was not verified against the DNA. TRBV12-1 corresponds to a pseudogene. CDR3 length equals 16 residues. The CDR3: CATSRPLAESSYEQYF. DNA for the CDR3: TGTGCCACTTCTAGGCCCTTGGCGGAGAGCTCCTACGAGCAGTACTTC.

A few counts support this clone. The chain joins TRBV11-2 to TRBJ1-2; D is possibly TRBD1 (5 bases). The V end was cut by 3 bases, the J end by 4 bases, with 9 bases between. Germline CDR1 SGHAT, CDR2 FQNNGV. This CDR3 is 13 amino acids long. CDR3 region: CASSLGGGYGYTF. DNA of the CDR3: TGTGCCAGCAGCTTGGGGGGAGGCTATGGCTACACCTTC.

V usage is TRBV14 and J usage is TRBJ2-5; the match to TRBD2 covers 9 bases. V dropped 3 bases and J dropped 1; count of bases not matched to a gene: 3. Germline V CDR1 and CDR2: SGHDN, FVKESK. The CDR3 spans 15 residues. DNA of the CDR3: TGTGCCAGCAGCCATCTAGCGGGACTCCAAGAGACCCAGTACTTC. This encodes CASSHLAGLQETQYF.

V usage is TRBV15 and J usage is TRBJ1-2; possible D gene TRBD1, 6 bases. CDR3 length equals 15 residues. The ends were cut back, 1 base at V and 8 bases at J, with 17 bases in the middle. CDR1 is LNHNV, CDR2 YYDKDF, per germline (reference sequence). The CDR3 spells CATSRAPQGGNGYTF. In DNA, the CDR3 is TGTGCCACCAGCAGAGCCCCCCAAGGGGGTAACGGCTACACCTTC. Based on the CDR3 plus reference TRBV15 and TRBJ1-2, the full variable domain is DAMVIQNPRYQVTQFGKPVTLSCSQTLNHNVMYWYQQKSSQAPKLLFHYYDKDFNNEADTPDNFQSRRPNTSFCFLDIRSPGLGDTAMYLCATSRAPQGGNGYTFGSGTRLTVV.

In DNA, the CDR3 is TGTGCCAGCAGCGGCCGGACAGGGGGTGAGAGCACAGATACGCAGTATTTT. It is translated as CASSGRTGGESTDTQYF. This chain uses TRBV21-1 with TRBJ2-3; the DNA was not used to check the table's D call, TRBD1. TRBV21-1 is reported as a pseudogene. This CDR3 spans 17 amino acids.

The chain recombines TRBV6-1 with TRBJ2-7, with 7 nucleotides matching TRBD2. The CDR3 has 16 amino acids. The V gene's germline CDR1 is MNHNS and CDR2 SASEGT. Losses at the gene ends were 4 bases for V and 3 bases for J; bases not matched to a gene: 12. The CDR3 reads CASSVLSGTTFYEQYF. CDR3 DNA sequence: TGTGCCAGCAGTGTCCTCTCCGGGACTACATTCTACGAGCAGTACTTC.

Only one count was recorded for this clone. This rearrangement joins TRBV4-2 to TRBJ2-4; 9 bases match TRBD1. V was clipped by 0 bases and J by 6 bases; unmatched bases: 3. This CDR3 has 15 residues. From germline, CDR1 is LGHNA and CDR2 YNFKEQ. Here the CDR3 reads CASSQDSGQGNIQYF. The CDR3 DNA sequence: TGTGCCAGCAGCCAAGATTCGGGACAGGGAAACATTCAGTACTTC.

The rearrangement uses TRBV7-2 and TRBJ2-7; D is perhaps TRBD1 (6 bases). This CDR3 is built from 12 residues. Germline-derived CDR1 and CDR2 are SGHTA and FQGNSA. The V end lost 1 base, the J end lost 6 bases, and 7 bases lay between the germline ends. CDR3 protein: CASSLDRAEQYF. The CDR3, as DNA: TGTGCCAGCAGCTTAGACAGGGCCGAGCAGTACTTC.

This sequence joins TRBV28 and TRBJ2-7; 12 nucleotides align to TRBD2. This CDR3 spans 17 amino acids. Germline V gives CDR1 MDHEN, CDR2 SYDVKM. Unmatched junction bases numbered 13, after V lost 7 bases and J lost 3 bases. The CDR3 nucleotides read TGTGCCAGCACCCCCTCCCTTTTGACTAGCGGGAGCTACGAGCAGTACTTC. Translated: CASTPSLLTSGSYEQYF.

The DNA for the CDR3 is TGTGCTAGTGGTTTGGAACGAGGAATAGCGGGAGCTATAGGAGATACGCAGTATTTT. Its translation is CASGLERGIAGAIGDTQYF. The chain uses TRBV12-5 and TRBJ2-3, with TRBD2 matching 9 bases. Trimming cost V 1 base and J 5 bases; bases outside gene matches: 16. This CDR3 region has 19 residues. Germline lookup yields CDR1 LGHNT and CDR2 FRNRAP.

This chain connects TRBV18 to TRBJ2-7; TRBD1 aligns across 10 bases. The CDR3 is 18 residues long. Germline V gene sequence: CDR1 KGHSH, CDR2 LQKENI. Losses at the gene ends were 2 bases for V and 0 bases for J; bases not matched to a gene: 10. The CDR3: CASSPNQWGQGSSYEQYF. For the CDR3, the DNA is TGTGCCAGCTCACCAAATCAATGGGGACAGGGGAGCTCCTACGAGCAGTACTTC. The whole variable domain, remainder taken from reference TRBV18 and TRBJ2-7, is NAGVMQNPRHLVRRRGQEARLRCSPMKGHSHVYWYRQLPEEGLKFMVYLQKENIIDESGMPKERFSAEFPKEGPSILRIQQVVRGDSAAYFCASSPNQWGQGSSYEQYFGPGTRLTVT.

V usage is TRBV24-1 and J usage is TRBJ2-7, with 13 positions matching TRBD2. With 3 bases clipped from V and 1 base from J, the junction kept 2 bases outside the gene matches. Germline V gene data show CDR1 as KGHDR and CDR2 as SFDVKD. CDR3 size: 16 residues. CDR3 region: CATSDGLAGASYEQYF. CDR3 in DNA: TGTGCCACCAGTGATGGACTAGCGGGAGCGTCCTACGAGCAGTACTTC.

J is TRBJ2-7 and V is TRBV20-1; TRBD2 aligns across 9 bases. Trimming took 3 bases from V and 5 from J; bases not matched to a gene: 5. The CDR3 sequence is 13 residues long. Germline V gene data show CDR1 as DFQATT and CDR2 as SNEGSKA (reference sequence). In DNA form, the CDR3 reads TGCAGTGCTAGTGCTAGCGGGATACACGAGCAGTACTTC. Encoded protein: CSASASGIHEQYF.

J is TRBJ2-7 and V is TRBV7-9, with D perhaps TRBD2 (5 bases). Trimming cost V 0 bases and J 4 bases, with 10 bases left between them. Germline CDR1 SEHNR, CDR2 FQNEAQ (reference sequence). CDR3 length: 14 residues. The CDR3 loop is CASSLAGVEYEQYF. CDR3 nucleotide sequence: TGTGCCAGCAGCTTAGCGGGAGTTGAGTACGAGCAGTACTTC.

The chain has TRBV28 and TRBJ1-5, with a possible D match to TRBD1 (5 bases). Trimming removed 2 bases at V and 6 bases at J, with 17 bases between. Germline V gives CDR1 MDHEN, CDR2 SYDVKM. The length of the CDR3 is 16 residues. This CDR3 is CASSLNRAGLSQPQHF. The CDR3 DNA follows: TGTGCCAGCAGTTTAAATAGGGCAGGGTTGAGTCAGCCCCAGCATTTT.

The rearrangement links TRBV6-2 or TRBV6-3 to TRBJ1-4, with D hard to call. This CDR3 is built from 19 residues. CDR1 is MNHEY and CDR2 is SVGEGT in the germline V gene. V lost 0 bases, J lost 0 bases, and 17 bases lay in between. Here the CDR3 DNA reads TGTGCCAGCAGTTACTCAGCCCAGTCCAGGCTTGCAACTAATGAAAAACTGTTTTTT. Protein sequence: CASSYSAQSRLATNEKLFF.

The gene calls are TRBV7-7 and TRBJ1-3; 10 positions agree with TRBD1. In germline, CDR1 is SSHAT, CDR2 FNYEAQ (reference sequence). The length of the CDR3 is 15 residues. V lost 5 bases and J lost 2; bases outside the gene matches: 3. The CDR3 is CASSAGQGTGNTIYF. CDR3 coding DNA: TGTGCCAGCAGCGCGGGACAGGGGACTGGAAACACCATATATTTT.

The rearrangement joins TRBV10-3 to TRBJ2-6; D perhaps matches TRBD2 (5 bases). CDR3 length equals 14 residues. Trimming pared 8 bases from V and 0 bases from J, leaving 8 bases between. Germline CDR1 reads ENHRY; CDR2 reads SYGVKD. CDR3 sequence reads: CAIQRSSGANVLTF. CDR3 nucleotides: TGTGCCATCCAGCGGTCCTCTGGGGCCAACGTCCTGACTTTC.

The chain joins TRBV29-1 to TRBJ1-2; possibly TRBD1 for D (6 bases). V lost 6 bases and J lost 5, with 19 bases in between. This CDR3 has 14 amino acids. CDR1 is SQVTM, CDR2 ANQGSEA, per germline. The CDR3 DNA sequence: TGCAGCGTGCGTACGGACAGATTGTTTTATGGCTACACCTTC. Residues: CSVRTDRLFYGYTF. Looking up the rest from reference TRBV29-1 and TRBJ1-2 gives the full variable domain: SAVISQKPSRDICQRGTSLTIQCQVDSQVTMMFWYRQQPGQSLTLIATANQGSEATYESGFVIDKFPISRPNLTFSTLTVSNMSPEDSSIYLCSVRTDRLFYGYTFGSGTRLTVV.

The gene calls are TRBV29-1 and TRBJ2-5; TRBD2 agrees at 9 bases. The CDR3 has 14 residues. CDR1 and CDR2 from the germline V gene are SQVTM and ANQGSEA. Trimming removed 7 bases from V and 8 bases from J; junction bases left unmatched: 14. This chain's CDR3 is CSALAGDGGQTQYF. The CDR3 DNA is TGCAGCGCCTTAGCGGGAGATGGGGGTCAAACCCAGTACTTC.

The gene calls are TRBV11-3 and TRBJ2-1; D not certain. Trimming cost V 0 bases and J 4 bases, with 7 bases left between them. The CDR3 sequence is 14 residues long. Germline CDR1 SGHNT, CDR2 YENEEA. This chain's CDR3 is CASSLDSGYNEQFF. The CDR3 DNA sequence: TGTGCCAGCAGCTTAGATTCCGGGTACAATGAGCAGTTCTTC.

The chain uses TRBV28 and TRBJ2-7, with 10 bases identical to TRBD2. This CDR3 contains 17 residues. CDR1 and CDR2 (germline): MDHEN, SYDVKM. With V trimmed by 2 bases and J by 3 bases, 10 bases remained unmatched. DNA for the CDR3: TGTGCCAGCAGTTTACGGGCTGGCCTAGCGGGAGTCTACGAGCAGTACTTC. It translates to CASSLRAGLAGVYEQYF. The whole variable domain, filled in from reference TRBV28 and TRBJ2-7, reads DVKVTQSSRYLVKRTGEKVFLECVQDMDHENMFWYRQDPGLGLRLIYFSYDVKMKEKGDIPEGYSVSREKKERFSLILESASTNQTSMYLCASSLRAGLAGVYEQYFGPGTRLTVT.

The rearrangement links TRBV13 to TRBJ1-5, with 8 bases matching TRBD1. V lost 5 bases and J lost 5; bases outside the gene matches: 11. In germline, CDR1 is PRHDT, CDR2 FYEKMQ (reference sequence). There are 16 residues in the CDR3. CDR3: CASSRSKGQAHQPQHF. The CDR3 nucleotides are TGTGCCAGCAGCCGATCCAAGGGACAGGCCCATCAGCCCCAGCATTTT.

The V gene is TRBV19, the J gene TRBJ1-5, with 7 bases aligning to TRBD1. The germline V gene encodes CDR1 LNHDA and CDR2 SQIVND (reference sequence). J lost 0 bases, V lost 7 bases, and 12 bases had no gene match. CDR3 length: 17 amino acids. The CDR3 loop is CASTARGQLYSNQPQHF. The CDR3 bases are TGTGCCAGTACCGCGAGGGGGCAGCTTTATAGCAATCAGCCCCAGCATTTT.

This chain uses TRBV13 with TRBJ2-2; 9 bases are shared with TRBD2. CDR3 length: 17 residues. Trimming removed 3 bases from V and 4 bases from J; junction bases left unmatched: 9. Germline CDR1 reads PRHDT; CDR2 reads FYEKMQ (reference sequence). DNA of the CDR3: TGTGCCAGCAGCTTCTATAGTAAGCGGGGGGTCACCGGGGAGCTGTTTTTT. It specifies CASSFYSKRGVTGELFF. Together with reference TRBV13 and TRBJ2-2, the CDR3 gives the full variable domain: AAGVIQSPRHLIKEKRETATLKCYPIPRHDTVYWYQQGPGQDPQFLISFYEKMQSDKGSIPDRFSAQQFSDYHSELNMSSLELGDSALYFCASSFYSKRGVTGELFFGEGSRLTVL.

With regard to this clone: The DNA is omitted, as the CDR3 cannot be located on it reliably, and the CDR3 follows TCRdb's listing. The genes are TRBV7-2 and TRBJ2-2; TRBD2 is the table's D call, not checked against the DNA. 16 amino acids form the CDR3, both terminal residues included. CDR1 and CDR2 from the germline V gene are SGHTA and FQGNSA. This CDR3 is CASSFGPGLNTGELFF.

V gene TRBV28 combines with J gene TRBJ1-2, with D perhaps TRBD1 (6 bases). Trimming removed 3 bases at V and 6 bases at J, with 20 bases between. The CDR3 length is 16 residues. The germline gives CDR1 MDHEN, CDR2 SYDVKM. Here the CDR3 DNA reads TGTGCCAGCAGTTTTAATCCAACCGGACAGCCCGATGGCTACACCTTC. Its translation: CASSFNPTGQPDGYTF.

The chain couples TRBV6-5 to TRBJ1-5, with D possibly being TRBD1 (6 bases). This CDR3 has 15 residues. CDR1 and CDR2 (germline): MNHEY, SVGAGI. V was clipped by 0 bases and J by 7 bases, with 13 bases between them. CDR3 sequence reads: CASSYSGGSKQPQHF. In DNA, the CDR3 is TGTGCCAGCAGTTACTCAGGGGGATCAAAACAGCCCCAGCATTTT.

This chain links TRBV2 with TRBJ2-5; 9 nucleotides align to TRBD2. Trimming took 4 bases from V and 5 from J; bases not matched to a gene: 8. CDR1 SNHLY and CDR2 FYNNEI come from the germline V gene. The CDR3 runs 15 residues. The CDR3 reads CASSVGSGGGETQYF. The CDR3 DNA follows: TGTGCCAGCAGTGTGGGTAGCGGGGGCGGGGAGACCCAGTACTTC.